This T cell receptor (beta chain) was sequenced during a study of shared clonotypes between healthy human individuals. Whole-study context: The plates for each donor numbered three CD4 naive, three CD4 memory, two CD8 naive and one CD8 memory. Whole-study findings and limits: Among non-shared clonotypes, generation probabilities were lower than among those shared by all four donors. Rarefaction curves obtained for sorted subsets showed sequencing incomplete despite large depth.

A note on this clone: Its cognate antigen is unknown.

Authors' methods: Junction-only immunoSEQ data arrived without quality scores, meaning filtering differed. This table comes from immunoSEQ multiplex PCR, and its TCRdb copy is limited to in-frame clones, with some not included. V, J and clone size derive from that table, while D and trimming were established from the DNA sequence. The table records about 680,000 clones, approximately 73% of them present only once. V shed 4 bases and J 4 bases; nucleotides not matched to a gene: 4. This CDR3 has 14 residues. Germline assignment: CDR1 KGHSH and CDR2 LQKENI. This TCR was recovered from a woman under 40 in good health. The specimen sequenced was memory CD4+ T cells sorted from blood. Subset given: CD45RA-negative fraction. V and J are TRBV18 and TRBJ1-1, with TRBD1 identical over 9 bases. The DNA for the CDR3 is TGTGCCAGCTCACAGGGACAGGGATTCACTGAAGCTTTCTTT. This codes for CASSQGQGFTEAFF.